At least ten counts were recorded for the clone carrying this T cell receptor beta chain. Diagnoses rested on clinical symptoms, serum thyroxine and TRAb, thyroid ultrasound and orbital computed tomography. The data originate from a study of T cells in Graves' hyperthyroidism and ophthalmopathy. RNA transcripts served as the template for amplifying TCR beta CDR3 regions. Researchers ran a first-round RT-PCR on the TCR CDR3 using the HTBI primer set. TCRdb re-called the multiplex PCR reads with MiXCR, one entry per CDR3 protein. The repertoire holds fewer than 400,000 distinct CDR3 sequences, about 25% seen once, with less than 75% in the top ten. The CDR3 loop spans 15 amino acids. CDR1 is MDHEN, CDR2 SYDVKM, per germline. Trimming removed 8 bases at V and 2 bases at J, with 16 bases between.

This chain joins TRBV28 and TRBJ2-1; D assignment may be TRBD1 or TRBD2 (6 bases each). The sequenced material came from blood. The clonotype comes from a man aged 50 to 60 with Graves' hyperthyroidism. The CDR3 nucleotides read TGTGCCAGCCCTAATGAACGGGGGCCCTACAATGAGCAGTTCTTC. This translates into CASPNERGPYNEQFF.